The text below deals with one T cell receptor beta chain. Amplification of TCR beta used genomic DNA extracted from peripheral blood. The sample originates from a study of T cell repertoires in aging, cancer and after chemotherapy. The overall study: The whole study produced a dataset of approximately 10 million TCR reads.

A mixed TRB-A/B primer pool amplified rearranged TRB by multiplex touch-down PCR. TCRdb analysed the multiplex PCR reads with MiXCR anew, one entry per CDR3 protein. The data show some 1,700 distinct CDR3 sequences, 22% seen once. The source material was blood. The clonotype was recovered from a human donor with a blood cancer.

In nucleotides, the CDR3 is TGTGCCAGCAGCTCAGCGGGAAGACAAGAGACCCAGTACTTC. It codes for CASSSAGRQETQYF. The rearrangement links TRBV25-1 to TRBJ2-5, with 7 bases fitting TRBD2. V lost 6 bases and J lost 2; bases outside the gene matches: 6. The CDR3 extends over 14 amino acids. CDR1 and CDR2 (germline): MGHDK, SYGVNS.